This T cell receptor (beta chain) was recovered during a study of tumor-infiltrating lymphocytes in primary liver carcinoma. Production of TCR beta cDNA used 400 to 600 ng total RNA together with a constant-region primer. ARM-PCR was slightly modified, and three nested multiplex PCR rounds with it gave rise to the TCR beta libraries. The first two PCR rounds used TRBV1-TRBV30 forward primers with a C-beta reverse primer, about 10 cycles each. One entry per CDR3 protein results from TCRdb running MiXCR on the multiplex PCR reads. The sample has 320,000 or so distinct CDR3 sequences, roughly 60% seen once. This clonotype was found many times. Germline V gives CDR1 MNHEY, CDR2 SVGEGT. The CDR3 spans 13 residues. V lost 4 bases and J 1 base, leaving 8 bases between the germline ends. They got blood RNA out of unsorted whole blood and also pulled out germline DNA.

This clonotype was obtained from a man between 35 and 55 years old with primary liver carcinoma and hepatitis B virus infection. The specimen sequenced was peripheral blood. The J gene is TRBJ2-7, the V gene TRBV6-2 or TRBV6-3; possibly TRBD1 for D (5 bases). The CDR3 protein is CASSSTVSYEQYF. CDR3 DNA sequence: TGTGCCAGCAGTTCGACAGTGTCCTACGAGCAGTACTTC.